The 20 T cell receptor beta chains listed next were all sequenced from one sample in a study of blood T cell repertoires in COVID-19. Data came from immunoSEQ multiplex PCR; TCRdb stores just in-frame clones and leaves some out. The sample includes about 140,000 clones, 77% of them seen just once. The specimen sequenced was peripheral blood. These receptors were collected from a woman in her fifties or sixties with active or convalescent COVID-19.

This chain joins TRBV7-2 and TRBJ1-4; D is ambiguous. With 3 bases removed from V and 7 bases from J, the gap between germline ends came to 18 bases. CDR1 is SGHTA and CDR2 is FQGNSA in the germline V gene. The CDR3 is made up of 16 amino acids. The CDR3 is CASSFAGGSTAEKLFF. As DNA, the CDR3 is TGTGCCAGCAGCTTCGCCGGAGGGTCGACGGCTGAAAAACTGTTTTTT.

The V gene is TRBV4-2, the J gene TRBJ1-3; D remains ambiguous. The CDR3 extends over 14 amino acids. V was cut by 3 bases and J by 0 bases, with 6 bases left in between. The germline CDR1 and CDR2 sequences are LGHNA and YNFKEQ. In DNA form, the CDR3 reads TGTGCCAGCAGCCAGGACTACTCTGGAAACACCATATATTTT. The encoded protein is CASSQDYSGNTIYF.

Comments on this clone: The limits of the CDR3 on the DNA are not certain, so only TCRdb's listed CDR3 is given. CDR3 loop: CASSSSGHYNSPLHF. The rearrangement uses TRBV27 and TRBJ1-6; the table calls TRBD1, which could not be checked here. Per germline, CDR1 MNHEY and CDR2 SMNVEV (reference sequence). The CDR3 has 15 amino acids, counting both end residues.

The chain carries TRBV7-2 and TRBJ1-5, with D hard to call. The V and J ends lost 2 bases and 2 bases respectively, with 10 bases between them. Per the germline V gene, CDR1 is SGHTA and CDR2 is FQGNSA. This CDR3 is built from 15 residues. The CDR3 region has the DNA TGTGCCAGCAGCTTAAAGTACGGGGGCAATCAGCCCCAGCATTTT. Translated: CASSLKYGGNQPQHF.

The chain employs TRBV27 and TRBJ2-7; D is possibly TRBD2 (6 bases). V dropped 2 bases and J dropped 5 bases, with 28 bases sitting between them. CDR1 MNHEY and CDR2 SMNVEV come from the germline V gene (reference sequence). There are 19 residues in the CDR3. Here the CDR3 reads CASSLRPRELSGPGDEQYF. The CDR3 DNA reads TGTGCCAGCAGTTTACGCCCCCGGGAACTTAGCGGCCCCGGGGACGAGCAGTACTTC.

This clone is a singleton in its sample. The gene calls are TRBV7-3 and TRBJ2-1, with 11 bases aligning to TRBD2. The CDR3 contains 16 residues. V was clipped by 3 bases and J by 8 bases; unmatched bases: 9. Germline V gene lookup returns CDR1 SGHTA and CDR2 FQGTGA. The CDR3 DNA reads TGTGCCAGCAGCTTCATAGCGGGAGGGCCCGTGGATGAGCAGTTCTTC. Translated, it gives CASSFIAGGPVDEQFF.

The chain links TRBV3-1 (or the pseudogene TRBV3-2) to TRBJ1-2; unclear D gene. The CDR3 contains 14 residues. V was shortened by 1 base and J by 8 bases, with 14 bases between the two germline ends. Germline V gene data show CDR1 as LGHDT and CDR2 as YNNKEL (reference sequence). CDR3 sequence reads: CASSQGMGMGGYTF. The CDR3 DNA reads TGTGCCAGCAGCCAAGGAATGGGTATGGGCGGCTACACCTTC.

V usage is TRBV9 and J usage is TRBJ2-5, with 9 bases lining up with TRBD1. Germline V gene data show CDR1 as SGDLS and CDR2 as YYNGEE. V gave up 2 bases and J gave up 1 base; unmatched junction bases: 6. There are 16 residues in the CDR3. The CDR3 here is CASSVGQGRFQETQYF. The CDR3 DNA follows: TGTGCCAGCAGCGTGGGACAGGGACGATTCCAAGAGACCCAGTACTTC.

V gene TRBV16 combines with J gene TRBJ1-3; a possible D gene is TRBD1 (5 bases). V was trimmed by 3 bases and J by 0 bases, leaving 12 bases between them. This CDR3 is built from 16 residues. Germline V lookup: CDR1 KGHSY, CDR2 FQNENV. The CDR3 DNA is TGTGCCAGCAGCCACACAACAGGATACTCTGGAAACACCATATATTTT. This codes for CASSHTTGYSGNTIYF.

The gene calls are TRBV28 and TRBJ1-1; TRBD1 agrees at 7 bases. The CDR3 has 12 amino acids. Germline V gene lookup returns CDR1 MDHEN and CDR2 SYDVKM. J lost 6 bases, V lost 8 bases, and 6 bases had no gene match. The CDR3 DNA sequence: TGTGCCAGCCCCAGGGGGATCGCTGAAGCTTTCTTT. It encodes CASPRGIAEAFF.

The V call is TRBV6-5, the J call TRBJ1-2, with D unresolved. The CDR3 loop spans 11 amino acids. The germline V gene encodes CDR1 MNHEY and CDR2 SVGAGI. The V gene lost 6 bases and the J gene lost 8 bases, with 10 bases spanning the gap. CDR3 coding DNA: TGTGCCAGCAGCGTTAGTCTGGGCTACACCTTC. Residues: CASSVSLGYTF.

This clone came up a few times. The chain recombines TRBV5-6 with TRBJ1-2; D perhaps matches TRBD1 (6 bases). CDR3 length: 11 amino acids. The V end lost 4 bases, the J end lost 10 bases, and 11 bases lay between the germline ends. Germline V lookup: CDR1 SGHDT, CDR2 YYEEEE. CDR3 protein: CASSTGPAYTF. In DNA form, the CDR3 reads TGTGCCAGCAGCACAGGGCCCGCCTACACCTTC. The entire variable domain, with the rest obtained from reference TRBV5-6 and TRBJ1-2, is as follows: DAGVTQSPTHLIKTRGQQVTLRCSPKSGHDTVSWYQQALGQGPQFIFQYYEEEERQRGNFPDRFSGHQFPNYSSELNVNALLLGDSALYLCASSTGPAYTFGSGTRLTVV.

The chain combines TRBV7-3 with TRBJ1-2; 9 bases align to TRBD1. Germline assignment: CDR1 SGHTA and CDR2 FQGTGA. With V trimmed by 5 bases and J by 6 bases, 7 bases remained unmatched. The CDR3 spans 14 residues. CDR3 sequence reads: CASSPGTGFNGYTF. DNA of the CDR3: TGTGCCAGCAGCCCTGGGACAGGGTTTAATGGCTACACCTTC.

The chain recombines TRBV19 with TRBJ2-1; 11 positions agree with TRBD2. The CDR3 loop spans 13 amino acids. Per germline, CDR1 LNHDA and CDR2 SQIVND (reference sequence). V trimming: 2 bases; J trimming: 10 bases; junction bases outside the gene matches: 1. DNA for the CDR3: TGTGCCAGTAGTATAAGACTAGCGGGGGAGCAGTTCTTC. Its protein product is CASSIRLAGEQFF. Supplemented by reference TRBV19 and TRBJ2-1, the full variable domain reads DGGITQSPKYLFRKEGQNVTLSCEQNLNHDAMYWYRQDPGQGLRLIYYSQIVNDFQKGDIAEGYSVSREKKESFPLTVTSAQKNPTAFYLCASSIRLAGEQFFGPGTRLTVL.

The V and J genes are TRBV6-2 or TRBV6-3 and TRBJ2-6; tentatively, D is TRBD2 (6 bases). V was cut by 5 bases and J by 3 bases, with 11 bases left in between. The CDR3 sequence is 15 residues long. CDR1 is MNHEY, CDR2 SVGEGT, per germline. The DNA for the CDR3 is TGTGCCAGCAGTCGGTCGGGGGATGGGGCCAACGTCCTGACTTTC. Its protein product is CASSRSGDGANVLTF.

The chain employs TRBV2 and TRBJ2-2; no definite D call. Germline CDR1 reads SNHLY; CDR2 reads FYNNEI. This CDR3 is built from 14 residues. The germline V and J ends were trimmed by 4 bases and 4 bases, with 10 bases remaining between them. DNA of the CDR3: TGTGCCAGCAGTGCGCGGCAGATCACCGGGGAGCTGTTTTTT. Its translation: CASSARQITGELFF.

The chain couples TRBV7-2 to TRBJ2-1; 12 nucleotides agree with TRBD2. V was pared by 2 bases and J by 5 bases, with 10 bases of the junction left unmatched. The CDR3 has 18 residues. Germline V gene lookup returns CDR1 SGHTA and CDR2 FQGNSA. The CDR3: CASSLPGLAGGPHNEQFF. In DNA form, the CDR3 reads TGTGCCAGCAGCTTACCCGGGCTAGCGGGAGGGCCCCACAATGAGCAGTTCTTC.

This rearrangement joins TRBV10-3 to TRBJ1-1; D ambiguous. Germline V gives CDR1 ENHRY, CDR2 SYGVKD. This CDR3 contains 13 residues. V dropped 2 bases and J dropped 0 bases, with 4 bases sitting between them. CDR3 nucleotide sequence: TGTGCCATCAGTGAGGTAATGAACACTGAAGCTTTCTTT. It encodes CAISEVMNTEAFF.

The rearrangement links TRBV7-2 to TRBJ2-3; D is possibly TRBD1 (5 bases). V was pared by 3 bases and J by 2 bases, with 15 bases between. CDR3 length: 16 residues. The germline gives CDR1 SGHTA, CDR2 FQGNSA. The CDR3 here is CASSFSSGQNTDTQYF. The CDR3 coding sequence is TGTGCCAGCAGCTTTTCTTCAGGGCAGAACACAGATACGCAGTATTTT.

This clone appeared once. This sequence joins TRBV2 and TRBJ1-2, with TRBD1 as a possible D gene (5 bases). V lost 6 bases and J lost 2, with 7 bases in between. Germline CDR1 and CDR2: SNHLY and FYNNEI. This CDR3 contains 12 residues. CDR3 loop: CASRGQNYGYTF. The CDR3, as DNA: TGTGCCAGCAGGGGGCAGAACTATGGCTACACCTTC.